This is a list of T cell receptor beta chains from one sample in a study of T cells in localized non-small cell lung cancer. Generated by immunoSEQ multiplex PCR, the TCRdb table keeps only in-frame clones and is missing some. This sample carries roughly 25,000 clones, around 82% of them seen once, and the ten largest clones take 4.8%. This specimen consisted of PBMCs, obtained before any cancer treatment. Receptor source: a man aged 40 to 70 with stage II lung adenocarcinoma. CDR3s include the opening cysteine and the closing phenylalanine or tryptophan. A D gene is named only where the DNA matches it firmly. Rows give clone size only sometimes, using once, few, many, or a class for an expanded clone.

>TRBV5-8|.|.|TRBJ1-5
CASRPQTGNNQPQHF
TGTGCCAGCAGGCCACAGACAGGAAACAATCAGCCCCAGCATTTT
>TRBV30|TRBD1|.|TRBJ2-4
CAYQDRVAKNIQYF
TGTGCCTACCAGGACAGGGTGGCCAAAAACATTCAGTACTTC
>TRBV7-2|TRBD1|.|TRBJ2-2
CASSLRWGTGATGELFF
TGTGCCAGCAGCTTAAGATGGGGGACAGGGGCCACCGGGGAGCTGTTTTTT
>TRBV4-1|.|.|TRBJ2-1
CASSPRGEGDEQFF
TGCGCCAGCAGCCCCAGGGGGGAAGGGGATGAGCAGTTCTTC
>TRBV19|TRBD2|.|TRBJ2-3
CASSRGLVTDTQYF
TGTGCCAGTAGTAGGGGACTAGTCACAGATACGCAGTATTTT
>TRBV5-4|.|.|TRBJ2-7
CASSLDVYEQYF
TGTGCCAGCAGCTTGGACGTCTACGAGCAGTACTTC
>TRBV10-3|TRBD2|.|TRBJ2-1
CAISETLAGGLGEQFF
TGTGCCATCAGTGAAACACTAGCGGGGGGCCTCGGTGAGCAGTTCTTC
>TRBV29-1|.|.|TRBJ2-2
CSAGIAGQGTGELFF
TGCAGCGCGGGGATAGCGGGACAGGGCACCGGGGAGCTGTTTTTT
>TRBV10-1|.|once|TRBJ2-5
CASSEILTGTQYF
TGCGCCAGCAGTGAGATACTGACCGGGACCCAGTACTTC
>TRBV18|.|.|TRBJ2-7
CASSPSGLAAREQYF
TGTGCCAGCTCACCTTCGGGACTCGCCGCGAGGGAGCAGTACTTC
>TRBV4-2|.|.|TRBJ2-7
CASSQDGAFYEQYF
TGTGCCAGCAGCCAAGATGGGGCCTTTTACGAGCAGTACTTC
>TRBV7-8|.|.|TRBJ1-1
CASSLGQFNTEAFF
TGTGCCAGCAGCTTAGGACAGTTTAACACTGAAGCTTTCTTT